This T cell receptor (beta chain) was documented in a study of OX40 agonist ivuxolimab in advanced cancers. Study-level information: Prior anti-PD-1, anti-PD-L1 or anti-CTLA-4 therapy was allowed; 40% had some. Among those treated, three patients had partial responses, one with hepatocellular carcinoma and two with cutaneous melanoma. Study-wide results and limits: Averaging showed that CD8+ T cells had more expanded clones than CD4+ did.

The method was immunoSEQ multiplex PCR; TCRdb's version includes in-frame clones alone and lacks a portion of them. Of approximately 89,000 clones in the sample, roughly 93% were seen once. The CDR3 length is 13 residues. V gave up 1 base and J gave up 7 bases, with 10 bases separating them. CDR1 and CDR2 from the germline V gene are SEHNR and FQNEAQ (reference sequence). A remark on this clone: Its antigen is undetermined.

The chain links TRBV7-9 to TRBJ1-2; D gene uncertain. The input for sequencing was CD4+ or CD8+ T cells sorted from blood, taken in a trial of the OX40 agonist ivuxolimab. This TCR was recovered from an adult with an advanced solid tumor such as melanoma, head and neck, liver or kidney cancer. The chain's CDR3 is CASSLVSFGGYTF. CDR3 coding DNA: TGTGCCAGCAGCTTAGTCAGCTTTGGTGGCTACACCTTC.